The 32 T cell receptor beta chains presented below share a single source sample, sequenced in a study of blood T cell repertoires in COVID-19. Profiling relied on immunoSEQ multiplex PCR, and the TCRdb table lists in-frame clones only, not all of them. The data show 250,000 to 350,000 clones, 80% to 95% seen once. What was sequenced was PBMCs or T cells enriched from blood (not recorded which). The origin of the receptors is a woman in her thirties who had recovered from COVID-19.

V is TRBV5-1 and J is TRBJ2-2; D remains unclear. V was cut by 4 bases and J by 2 bases, with 15 bases left in between. This CDR3 spans 16 amino acids. Germline CDR1 is SGHRS and CDR2 is YFSETQ. CDR3 DNA: TGCGCCAGCAGCCTACCTAGTGCGCCTAACACCGGGGAGCTGTTTTTT. Translating it yields CASSLPSAPNTGELFF.

The chain uses TRBV2 and TRBJ1-1; 10 bases are shared with TRBD1. CDR3 length: 15 residues. After removal of 7 bases from V and 4 bases from J, the junction contained 9 bases not matched to a gene. The germline V gene has CDR1 SNHLY and CDR2 FYNNEI. This chain's CDR3 is CASTYVGQGFTEAFF. The DNA of the CDR3 is TGTGCCAGCACTTACGTGGGACAGGGGTTCACTGAAGCTTTCTTT.

The chain links TRBV10-3 to TRBJ2-1; D uncertain. The germline CDR1 and CDR2 sequences are ENHRY and SYGVKD. V gave up 0 bases and J gave up 6 bases, with 9 bases separating them. This CDR3 region has 14 residues. CDR3 nucleotide sequence: TGTGCCATCAGTGAGTCGGCGGTTCGCAATGAGCAGTTCTTC. Amino acid sequence: CAISESAVRNEQFF.

V is TRBV28 and J is TRBJ2-2, with a possible D match to TRBD1 (6 bases). Deletions cut 2 bases from V and 3 bases from J, with 7 bases between. The CDR3 consists of 14 residues. Looked up from germline, CDR1 is MDHEN and CDR2 is SYDVKM. CDR3 DNA: TGTGCCAGCAGTTTACAGGGGTACACCGGGGAGCTGTTTTTT. Translated: CASSLQGYTGELFF.

This rearrangement joins TRBV7-8 to TRBJ1-2; 7 nucleotides match TRBD1. Germline V lookup: CDR1 SGHVS, CDR2 FQNEAQ. V was pared by 5 bases and J by 13 bases, with 28 bases of the junction left unmatched. The CDR3 totals 18 residues. The CDR3 bases are TGTGCCAGCAGCCCGCAGAGGCGACTCCAGGGGGGCTCTATGTTGGGCACCTTC. This translates into CASSPQRRLQGGSMLGTF.

The chain couples TRBV5-8 to TRBJ2-1; a weak D match, TRBD2 (5 bases). CDR3 length equals 14 residues. V gave up 0 bases and J gave up 5 bases, with 9 bases separating them. Germline assignment: CDR1 SGHTS and CDR2 YDEGEE. The CDR3 loop is CASSLGGNDNEQFF. The CDR3 coding sequence is TGTGCCAGCAGCTTGGGAGGGAACGACAATGAGCAGTTCTTC.

The chain combines TRBV11-3 with TRBJ2-1; D not resolved. Germline V gene lookup returns CDR1 SGHNT and CDR2 YENEEA. The CDR3 loop spans 12 amino acids. Trimming pared 2 bases from V and 5 bases from J, leaving 4 bases between. The CDR3 bases are TGTGCCAGCAGCTTACGAGACAATGAGCAGTTCTTC. This gives the protein CASSLRDNEQFF.

V usage is TRBV6-2 or TRBV6-3 and J usage is TRBJ1-6; D remains unclear. This CDR3 region has 14 residues. V was shortened by 5 bases and J by 7 bases, with 12 bases between the two germline ends. CDR1 is MNHEY, CDR2 SVGEGT, per germline. CDR3 nucleotides: TGTGCCAGCAGTCACGACAACCCCAATTCACCCCTCCACTTT. This codes for CASSHDNPNSPLHF.

The chain employs TRBV5-6 and TRBJ1-2, with a weak D call TRBD1 (6 bases). Germline V gene lookup returns CDR1 SGHDT and CDR2 YYEEEE. Trimming cost V 4 bases and J 2 bases, with 15 bases left between them. The CDR3 sequence is 15 residues long. CDR3 region: CASSPGTGTNYGYTF. CDR3 nucleotides: TGTGCCAGCAGCCCAGGAACAGGGACAAACTATGGCTACACCTTC.

V and J are TRBV5-1 and TRBJ2-2, with D tentatively TRBD2 (6 bases). The V gene's germline CDR1 is SGHRS and CDR2 YFSETQ. The V and J ends lost 4 bases and 4 bases respectively, with 14 bases between them. The CDR3 extends over 15 amino acids. The CDR3 here is CASSPLGRTTGELFF. Written as DNA, the CDR3 is TGCGCCAGCAGCCCCCTGGGGAGGACCACCGGGGAGCTGTTTTTT.

This chain joins TRBV11-2 and TRBJ2-7; the D is unclear. V lost 5 bases, J lost 2 bases, and 4 bases lay in between. Germline V gene sequence: CDR1 SGHAT, CDR2 FQNNGV. This CDR3 is 11 amino acids long. DNA for the CDR3: TGTGCCAGCAGCCTAACCTACGAGCAGTACTTC. Its protein is CASSLTYEQYF. The full variable domain, rest sourced from reference TRBV11-2 and TRBJ2-7, is EAGVAQSPRYKIIEKRQSVAFWCNPISGHATLYWYQQILGQGPKLLIQFQNNGVVDDSQLPKDRFSAERLKGVDSTLKIQPAKLEDSAVYLCASSLTYEQYFGPGTRLTVT.

The chain links TRBV4-2 to TRBJ1-5, with D unresolved. Germline CDR1 is LGHNA and CDR2 is YNFKEQ. This CDR3 is built from 16 residues. V dropped 0 bases and J dropped 7 bases, with 16 bases sitting between them. CDR3 DNA: TGTGCCAGCAGCCAAGATTTTAGAACAAACGGGCAGCCCCAGCATTTT. Translating gives CASSQDFRTNGQPQHF.

The genes are TRBV11-2 and TRBJ2-2; 9 bases match TRBD2. The CDR3 extends over 15 amino acids. After removal of 5 bases from V and 8 bases from J, the junction contained 9 bases not matched to a gene. The germline V gene has CDR1 SGHAT and CDR2 FQNNGV. This chain's CDR3 is CASSIIPSGAGELFF. CDR3 DNA: TGTGCCAGCAGCATCATCCCTAGCGGGGCGGGGGAGCTGTTTTTT.

This chain uses TRBV6-2 or TRBV6-3 with TRBJ2-7; possibly TRBD2 for D (5 bases). The V and J ends lost 5 bases and 0 bases respectively, with 8 bases between them. The CDR3 has 13 amino acids. Germline V gene lookup returns CDR1 MNHEY and CDR2 SVGEGT. CDR3 sequence: CASSQDYSYEQYF. Written as DNA, the CDR3 is TGTGCCAGCAGTCAAGACTACTCCTACGAGCAGTACTTC.

The chain employs TRBV10-3 and TRBJ1-6, with D possibly TRBD1 on 5 matching bases. The CDR3 consists of 12 residues. Trimming left V 10 bases short and J 8 bases short, with 12 bases between. Germline lookup yields CDR1 ENHRY and CDR2 SYGVKD. CDR3 amino acids: CATSTGDSPLHF. In nucleotides, the CDR3 is TGTGCCACCTCCACGGGGGATTCACCCCTCCACTTT.

V gene TRBV19 combines with J gene TRBJ2-7, with D possibly being TRBD1 (5 bases). Looked up from germline, CDR1 is LNHDA and CDR2 is SQIVND (reference sequence). Trimming left V 2 bases short and J 2 bases short, with 13 bases between. The CDR3 is made up of 15 amino acids. The DNA for the CDR3 is TGTGCCAGTAGTATATTGGCAGGGTCCACCTACGAGCAGTACTTC. Translating gives CASSILAGSTYEQYF.

V and J are TRBV5-6 and TRBJ2-7; unclear D gene. Germline V CDR1 and CDR2: SGHDT, YYEEEE. The CDR3 loop spans 14 amino acids. Trimming pared 0 bases from V and 0 bases from J, leaving 7 bases between. The CDR3 sequence is CASSLDSISYEQYF. For the CDR3, the DNA is TGTGCCAGCAGCTTGGACAGTATCTCCTACGAGCAGTACTTC. Together with reference TRBV5-6 and TRBJ2-7, the CDR3 gives the full variable domain: DAGVTQSPTHLIKTRGQQVTLRCSPKSGHDTVSWYQQALGQGPQFIFQYYEEEERQRGNFPDRFSGHQFPNYSSELNVNALLLGDSALYLCASSLDSISYEQYFGPGTRLTVT.

The chain has TRBV6-1 and TRBJ1-1; D might be TRBD1 (5 bases). CDR3 length equals 15 residues. CDR1 and CDR2 (germline): MNHNS, SASEGT. Trimming left V 0 bases short and J 3 bases short, with 11 bases between. The CDR3 sequence: CASSEARARDTEAFF. The CDR3 DNA sequence: TGTGCCAGCAGTGAAGCCCGGGCCAGGGACACTGAAGCTTTCTTT.

The chain is built from TRBV2 and TRBJ2-7; 8 nucleotides agree with TRBD1. From germline, CDR1 is SNHLY and CDR2 FYNNEI. After removal of 8 bases from V and 2 bases from J, the junction contained 5 bases not matched to a gene. This CDR3 spans 13 amino acids. CDR3 DNA: TGTGCCAGCGGGGACAGGTCCACCTACGAGCAGTACTTC. This sequence encodes CASGDRSTYEQYF. The variable domain in full, with the rest retrieved from reference TRBV2 and TRBJ2-7, is EPEVTQTPSHQVTQMGQEVILRCVPISNHLYFYWYRQILGQKVEFLVSFYNNEISEKSEIFDDQFSVERPDGSNFTLKIRSTKLEDSAMYFCASGDRSTYEQYFGPGTRLTVT.

A single count supports this clone. The rearrangement joins TRBV18 to TRBJ1-6, with TRBD1 matching 8 bases. The germline gives CDR1 KGHSH, CDR2 LQKENI. The length of the CDR3 is 14 residues. J gave up 9 bases and V 6 bases, and 7 bases lay outside the gene matches. The CDR3 here is CASSRGTGSSPLHF. CDR3 DNA: TGTGCCAGCTCGCGGGGGACAGGCAGTTCACCCCTCCACTTT.

V is TRBV5-1 and J is TRBJ2-3; 9 bases are shared with TRBD2. Germline CDR1 and CDR2: SGHRS and YFSETQ. V was pared by 0 bases and J by 3 bases, with 2 bases of the junction left unmatched. The CDR3 is made up of 15 amino acids. The CDR3 DNA is TGCGCCAGCAGCTTGGAACTAGCGGGTACAGATACGCAGTATTTT. Amino acid sequence: CASSLELAGTDTQYF.

This sequence joins TRBV29-1 and TRBJ2-2; 8 nucleotides line up with TRBD1. The V gene end was trimmed by 7 bases and the J gene end by 1 base; junction bases not matched to a gene: 2. The germline V gene has CDR1 SQVTM and CDR2 ANQGSEA. This CDR3 is built from 13 residues. The chain's CDR3 is CSATGGNTGELFF. The CDR3 DNA sequence: TGCAGCGCAACAGGGGGGAACACCGGGGAGCTGTTTTTT.

The gene calls are TRBV11-3 and TRBJ2-1; D unresolved. This CDR3 region has 13 residues. The germline V gene encodes CDR1 SGHNT and CDR2 YENEEA. Trimming shortened V by 5 bases and J by 7 bases, and 12 bases separated the two germline ends. For the CDR3, the DNA is TGTGCCAGCAGCCCTCGCTCCCGGAATGAGCAGTTCTTC. Translated: CASSPRSRNEQFF.

This rearrangement joins TRBV5-4 to TRBJ2-7; TRBD1 aligns across 9 bases. Germline CDR1 reads SGHNT; CDR2 reads YYREEE (reference sequence). The CDR3 consists of 15 residues. V lost 0 bases, J lost 2 bases, and 3 bases stayed unmatched. In DNA, the CDR3 is TGTGCCAGCAGCTTGGACAGGGGGCCCACCTACGAGCAGTACTTC. This translates into CASSLDRGPTYEQYF.

The J gene is TRBJ1-5, the V gene TRBV4-2; a possible D gene is TRBD1 (6 bases). V gave up 1 base and J gave up 0 bases, with 7 bases separating them. The V gene's germline CDR1 is LGHNA and CDR2 YNFKEQ. This CDR3 region has 15 residues. The CDR3 loop is CASSQVTGSNQPQHF. The CDR3 coding sequence is TGTGCCAGCAGCCAAGTGACAGGTAGCAATCAGCCCCAGCATTTT.

J is TRBJ2-1 and V is TRBV5-1, with 10 bases aligning to TRBD1. Germline trimming cut 2 bases from V and 1 base from J; bases unmatched to any gene: 3. Germline V gene data show CDR1 as SGHRS and CDR2 as YFSETQ. The CDR3 has 16 residues. CDR3 residues: CASSLPGQGSYNEQFF. The CDR3 DNA reads TGCGCCAGCAGCTTACCGGGACAGGGGTCCTACAATGAGCAGTTCTTC.

This sequence joins TRBV18 and TRBJ1-3, with D unresolved. CDR1 is KGHSH and CDR2 is LQKENI in the germline V gene. Trimming pared 3 bases from V and 0 bases from J, leaving 3 bases between. CDR3 length: 13 amino acids. The CDR3 region has the DNA TGTGCCAGCTCACCCAACTCTGGAAACACCATATATTTT. This encodes CASSPNSGNTIYF.

The genes are TRBV27 and TRBJ1-1, with 9 positions matching TRBD1. Germline V CDR1 and CDR2: MNHEY, SMNVEV (reference sequence). The CDR3 is made up of 14 amino acids. Unmatched junction bases numbered 6, after V lost 5 bases and J lost 5 bases. The CDR3 region is CASSLRTGATEAFF. The CDR3 nucleotides are TGTGCCAGCAGTCTCCGGACAGGGGCAACTGAAGCTTTCTTT.

The chain carries TRBV3-1 (or the pseudogene TRBV3-2) and TRBJ1-3; possible D gene TRBD1, 5 bases. The CDR3 covers 19 residues. Germline V gene data show CDR1 as LGHDT and CDR2 as YNNKEL (reference sequence). Trimming left V 0 bases short and J 0 bases short, with 18 bases between. The CDR3 loop reads CASSQDGVTALISGNTIYF. CDR3 coding DNA: TGTGCCAGCAGCCAAGATGGGGTGACAGCCCTAATCTCTGGAAACACCATATATTTT.

The chain carries TRBV30 and TRBJ2-4; D gene unclear. Germline values: CDR1 GTSNPN, CDR2 SVGIG (reference sequence). This CDR3 comprises 11 residues. V was clipped by 4 bases and J by 4 bases, with 5 bases between them. Here the CDR3 DNA reads TGTGCCTGGATAGATAAAAACATTCAGTACTTC. Translation: CAWIDKNIQYF.

The chain has TRBV29-1 and TRBJ2-2; D gene uncertain. The V gene's germline CDR1 is SQVTM and CDR2 ANQGSEA. The CDR3 consists of 15 residues. V lost 5 bases to trimming and J lost 1 base, with 14 bases between them. CDR3: CSVRTTGKNTGELFF. CDR3 sequence (DNA): TGCAGCGTTCGTACGACTGGAAAGAACACCGGGGAGCTGTTTTTT.

This clone was seen only once. The V and J genes are TRBV18 and TRBJ2-7; D is perhaps TRBD2 (6 bases). The CDR3 spans 15 residues. V shed 3 bases and J shed 3 bases, with 15 bases lying between them. Germline V gene sequence: CDR1 KGHSH, CDR2 LQKENI. The CDR3: CASSPPSARHYEQYF. CDR3 DNA: TGTGCCAGCTCACCTCCTAGCGCCCGCCACTACGAGCAGTACTTC.